These T cell receptor beta chains were read from a single sample in a study. TCRdb re-called the 5' RACE reads with MiXCR, one entry per CDR3 protein. The repertoire includes roughly 45,000 distinct CDR3 sequences, approximately 22% of them detected once, and more than 4% sits in the top ten. The sequenced sample was Tregs sorted from blood. The origin of the receptors is a female donor with breast cancer. CDR3s include the opening cysteine and the closing phenylalanine or tryptophan. Fields, in order: clone size, D gene, J gene, V gene, CDR3 DNA, CDR3 protein. The D gene is left open where the match is weak. Not all rows give a size; the values are once, few, many and, for expanded clones, a class.

clone_size: NA
d_call: TRBD2
j_call: TRBJ2-1
v_call: TRBV5-1
cdr3_nt: TGCGCCACCAAGACTAGCGGGGGGTACAATGAGCAGTTCTTC
cdr3_aa: CATKTSGGYNEQFF

clone_size: many
d_call: NA
j_call: TRBJ1-1
v_call: TRBV4-1
cdr3_nt: TGCGCCAGCAGCGACAGCTGGGGAAATACTGAAGCTTTCTTT
cdr3_aa: CASSDSWGNTEAFF

clone_size: many
d_call: NA
j_call: TRBJ1-1
v_call: TRBV5-6
cdr3_nt: TGTGCCAGCAGCTCCGAGGGGGGAGCGAACACTGAAGCTTTCTTT
cdr3_aa: CASSSEGGANTEAFF

clone_size: many
d_call: TRBD2
j_call: TRBJ2-7
v_call: TRBV4-2
cdr3_nt: TGTGCCAGCAGCCAAGGACTAGCGGGATTGGGCGGCTACGAGCAGTACTTC
cdr3_aa: CASSQGLAGLGGYEQYF

clone_size: many
d_call: NA
j_call: TRBJ2-5
v_call: TRBV13
cdr3_nt: TGTGCCAGCAGCGATAACCGGGACCCCCAAGAGACCCAGTACTTC
cdr3_aa: CASSDNRDPQETQYF

clone_size: NA
d_call: TRBD1
j_call: TRBJ2-5
v_call: TRBV6-1
cdr3_nt: TGTGCCAGCAGTCGAACGGGGACAGGGGAGACCCAGTACTTC
cdr3_aa: CASSRTGTGETQYF

clone_size: NA
d_call: NA
j_call: TRBJ2-1
v_call: TRBV5-1
cdr3_nt: TGCGCCGGCAGCTTGGGGACCTCCTCTTACAATGAGCAGTTCTTC
cdr3_aa: CAGSLGTSSYNEQFF

clone_size: few
d_call: NA
j_call: TRBJ2-3
v_call: TRBV4-3
cdr3_nt: TGCGCCAGCAGCCAAGAGGTCAACACAGATACGCAGTATTTT
cdr3_aa: CASSQEVNTDTQYF

clone_size: medium-sized
d_call: NA
j_call: TRBJ1-4
v_call: TRBV6-5
cdr3_nt: TGTGCCAGCGGGGCTTACACTAATGAAAAACTGTTTTTT
cdr3_aa: CASGAYTNEKLFF

clone_size: NA
d_call: NA
j_call: TRBJ2-4
v_call: TRBV3-1
cdr3_nt: TGTGCCAGCAGCCAGGTCAGGAGTTACGGCAAAAACATTCAGTACTTC
cdr3_aa: CASSQVRSYGKNIQYF

clone_size: many
d_call: NA
j_call: TRBJ2-3
v_call: TRBV10-3
cdr3_nt: TGTGCCATCAGTGAAGTTACGGCGCCGGAGGGTATACCCACAGATACGCAGTATTTT
cdr3_aa: CAISEVTAPEGIPTDTQYF

clone_size: NA
d_call: NA
j_call: TRBJ1-5
v_call: TRBV28
cdr3_nt: TGTGCCAGCACCCGACCCGGGGACAGCAATCAGCCCCAGCATTTT
cdr3_aa: CASTRPGDSNQPQHF

clone_size: few
d_call: TRBD1
j_call: TRBJ2-7
v_call: TRBV9
cdr3_nt: TGTGCCAGCAGCGTAGATGGGACAGGGGGGAATAGCGAGCAGTACTTC
cdr3_aa: CASSVDGTGGNSEQYF

clone_size: many
d_call: TRBD1
j_call: TRBJ2-7
v_call: TRBV12-3/TRBV12-4
cdr3_nt: TGTGCCAGCAGAACCGGGACAGGGAAGTCGGAGCAGTACTTC
cdr3_aa: CASRTGTGKSEQYF

clone_size: NA
d_call: TRBD2
j_call: TRBJ2-2
v_call: TRBV7-2
cdr3_nt: TGTGCCAGCAGCTTATCCTCTAGCGGATACACCGGGGAGCTGTTTTTT
cdr3_aa: CASSLSSSGYTGELFF

clone_size: NA
d_call: TRBD2
j_call: TRBJ2-3
v_call: TRBV5-4
cdr3_nt: TGTGCCAGCAGCTTGGTTACGGGAGGGTTCCCAGATACGCAGTATTTT
cdr3_aa: CASSLVTGGFPDTQYF

clone_size: many
d_call: NA
j_call: TRBJ2-2
v_call: TRBV2
cdr3_nt: TGTGCCAGCAGTGATGTTTACAGAAACACCGGGGAGCTGTTTTTT
cdr3_aa: CASSDVYRNTGELFF

clone_size: few
d_call: NA
j_call: TRBJ1-5
v_call: TRBV3-1
cdr3_nt: TGTGCCAGCAGCCTAAGGGGACTTGGCAATCAGCCCCAGCATTTT
cdr3_aa: CASSLRGLGNQPQHF

clone_size: few
d_call: NA
j_call: TRBJ2-3
v_call: TRBV27
cdr3_nt: TGTGCCAGCAGTTTAGGCTTAACAGATACGCAGTATTTT
cdr3_aa: CASSLGLTDTQYF

clone_size: NA
d_call: NA
j_call: TRBJ2-2
v_call: TRBV18
cdr3_nt: TGTGCCAGCTCACCACCGGTAGGCACCGGGGAGCTGTTTTTT
cdr3_aa: CASSPPVGTGELFF

clone_size: once
d_call: NA
j_call: TRBJ2-2
v_call: TRBV7-3
cdr3_nt: TGTGCCAGCAGCTCAACAGAGGCCGCCGGGGAGCTGTTTTTT
cdr3_aa: CASSSTEAAGELFF

clone_size: NA
d_call: NA
j_call: TRBJ2-6
v_call: TRBV5-1
cdr3_nt: TGCGCCAGCAGCTTCATTTCTGGGGCCAACGTCCTGACTTTC
cdr3_aa: CASSFISGANVLTF

clone_size: few
d_call: TRBD2
j_call: TRBJ2-7
v_call: TRBV6-5
cdr3_nt: TGTGCCAGCAGTCCACTAGCGGGTGGAGCCTACGAGCAGTACTTC
cdr3_aa: CASSPLAGGAYEQYF

clone_size: many
d_call: NA
j_call: TRBJ2-7
v_call: TRBV6-5
cdr3_nt: TGTGCCAGCAGTAACTCCAGGGGTCCAACCACCTACGAGCAGTACTTC
cdr3_aa: CASSNSRGPTTYEQYF

clone_size: NA
d_call: TRBD2
j_call: TRBJ2-3
v_call: TRBV20-1
cdr3_nt: TGCAGTGCTAGTCACCAACTAGCGGGAGGGTCAGATACGCAGTATTTT
cdr3_aa: CSASHQLAGGSDTQYF

clone_size: NA
d_call: TRBD2
j_call: TRBJ2-1
v_call: TRBV5-4
cdr3_nt: TGTGCCAGCAGCGCCCGGACTAGCGGGAGTTTCTCCTACAATGAGCAGTTCTTC
cdr3_aa: CASSARTSGSFSYNEQFF

clone_size: few
d_call: NA
j_call: TRBJ1-5
v_call: TRBV12-3/TRBV12-4
cdr3_nt: TGTGCCAGCAGTTTAGGTGGCGGCTACGTACAGCCCCAGCATTTT
cdr3_aa: CASSLGGGYVQPQHF

clone_size: NA
d_call: TRBD2
j_call: TRBJ2-5
v_call: TRBV7-9
cdr3_nt: TGTGCCATAGGGGCTAGCGGACCGCCGGGGGGAGAGACCCAGTACTTC
cdr3_aa: CAIGASGPPGGETQYF

clone_size: many
d_call: NA
j_call: TRBJ2-5
v_call: TRBV5-4
cdr3_nt: TGTGCCAGCAGCTTGGCCGAGGCAGGGATAGAGACCCAGTACTTC
cdr3_aa: CASSLAEAGIETQYF

clone_size: NA
d_call: TRBD2
j_call: TRBJ2-7
v_call: TRBV28
cdr3_nt: TGTGCCAGCAGTACAGGAGGCCGGGGGGTAGCGCCTAGCTCCTACGAGCAGTACTTC
cdr3_aa: CASSTGGRGVAPSSYEQYF

clone_size: many
d_call: NA
j_call: TRBJ2-1
v_call: TRBV10-2
cdr3_nt: TGCGCCAGCAGTGAGAGGCGGGACAATGAGCAGTTCTTC
cdr3_aa: CASSERRDNEQFF

clone_size: many
d_call: NA
j_call: TRBJ2-5
v_call: TRBV6-5
cdr3_nt: TGTGCCAGCAGTTACTCGATTGGGCGAAAGACCCAGTACTTC
cdr3_aa: CASSYSIGRKTQYF

clone_size: few
d_call: NA
j_call: TRBJ1-5
v_call: TRBV6-1
cdr3_nt: TGTGCCAGCAGTGAAACTCAGCCCCAGCATTTT
cdr3_aa: CASSETQPQHF

clone_size: NA
d_call: NA
j_call: TRBJ2-7
v_call: TRBV7-8
cdr3_nt: TGTGCCAGCAGCCTCGGGACGGAGGTCTCCTACGAGCAGTACTTC
cdr3_aa: CASSLGTEVSYEQYF

clone_size: few
d_call: TRBD2
j_call: TRBJ2-7
v_call: TRBV3-1
cdr3_nt: TGTGCCAGCAGCCAAGGATATAGCGGGAGATTCGAGCAGTACTTC
cdr3_aa: CASSQGYSGRFEQYF

clone_size: many
d_call: TRBD1
j_call: TRBJ1-2
v_call: TRBV12-3/TRBV12-4
cdr3_nt: TGTGCCAGCAGTCTGGACAGGTTTCGTGGCTACACCTTC
cdr3_aa: CASSLDRFRGYTF

clone_size: few
d_call: NA
j_call: TRBJ2-1
v_call: TRBV19
cdr3_nt: TGTGCCAGTAGTACCCTAAGGGACGGATACAATGAGCAGTTCTTC
cdr3_aa: CASSTLRDGYNEQFF

clone_size: few
d_call: TRBD1
j_call: TRBJ2-7
v_call: TRBV6-5
cdr3_nt: TGTGCCAGCAGCATTCTGGACAGGGGCTACGAGCAGTACTTC
cdr3_aa: CASSILDRGYEQYF

clone_size: many
d_call: NA
j_call: TRBJ2-1
v_call: TRBV12-3/TRBV12-4
cdr3_nt: TGTGCCAGCAGTCCCCATAGCTGGGGTGAGCAGTTCTTC
cdr3_aa: CASSPHSWGEQFF

clone_size: NA
d_call: NA
j_call: TRBJ2-6
v_call: TRBV28
cdr3_nt: TGTGCCAGCAGTTTAGCGGGGCGAGCCAACGTCCTGACTTTC
cdr3_aa: CASSLAGRANVLTF

clone_size: many
d_call: NA
j_call: TRBJ2-3
v_call: TRBV7-2
cdr3_nt: TGTGCCAGCAGCACGACCACTTATACGCAGTATTTT
cdr3_aa: CASSTTTYTQYF

clone_size: NA
d_call: NA
j_call: TRBJ2-1
v_call: TRBV4-1
cdr3_nt: TGCGCCAGCAGACCTTGGGCGGGCCCCTACAATGAGCAGTTCTTC
cdr3_aa: CASRPWAGPYNEQFF

clone_size: many
d_call: NA
j_call: TRBJ2-7
v_call: TRBV7-9
cdr3_nt: TGTGCCAGCAGCCGAAACATCGACGCCAAGGGTTTGTCCTACGAGCAGTACTTC
cdr3_aa: CASSRNIDAKGLSYEQYF

clone_size: many
d_call: NA
j_call: TRBJ1-5
v_call: TRBV24-1
cdr3_nt: TGTGCCACTAAAGGCCATCAAGATTGGCAGCCCCAGCATTTT
cdr3_aa: CATKGHQDWQPQHF

clone_size: NA
d_call: NA
j_call: TRBJ2-2
v_call: TRBV7-9
cdr3_nt: TGTGCCAGCAGGTTCATCAAGTGGGGTACCGGGGAGCTGTTTTTT
cdr3_aa: CASRFIKWGTGELFF

clone_size: medium-sized
d_call: NA
j_call: TRBJ2-7
v_call: TRBV7-2
cdr3_nt: TGTGCCAGCAGCTTAGTAGCCCAATCCTACGAGCAGTACTTC
cdr3_aa: CASSLVAQSYEQYF

clone_size: few
d_call: TRBD2
j_call: TRBJ2-5
v_call: TRBV24-1
cdr3_nt: TGTGCCACCAGTGCGGGACTAGCGGGAAGAGAGACCCAGTACTTC
cdr3_aa: CATSAGLAGRETQYF

clone_size: few
d_call: NA
j_call: TRBJ2-2
v_call: TRBV5-1
cdr3_nt: TGCGCCAGCAGCTTGTCGGGGCGAACGAACACCGGGGAGCTGTTTTTT
cdr3_aa: CASSLSGRTNTGELFF

clone_size: NA
d_call: TRBD2
j_call: TRBJ2-7
v_call: TRBV28
cdr3_nt: TGTGCCAGCAGTTTGGAAACACTACTAGCGGGGACCTACGAGCAGTACTTC
cdr3_aa: CASSLETLLAGTYEQYF

clone_size: many
d_call: NA
j_call: TRBJ2-4
v_call: TRBV20-1
cdr3_nt: TGCAGTGCTAGAGAGGGGGCTCGGGGGGCCAAAAACATTCAGTACTTC
cdr3_aa: CSAREGARGAKNIQYF

clone_size: few
d_call: NA
j_call: TRBJ1-6
v_call: TRBV5-1
cdr3_nt: TGCGCCAGCAGCTGGGTGGGGAGCGCCTATAATTCACCCCTCCACTTT
cdr3_aa: CASSWVGSAYNSPLHF

clone_size: few
d_call: TRBD1
j_call: TRBJ2-6
v_call: TRBV28
cdr3_nt: TGTGCCAGCAGTGAGACAGGGGTTGCTGGGGCCAACGTCCTGACTTTC
cdr3_aa: CASSETGVAGANVLTF

clone_size: many
d_call: TRBD1
j_call: TRBJ2-1
v_call: TRBV12-3/TRBV12-4
cdr3_nt: TGTGCCAGCAGAAGGGAGGGACAGGGCTACAATGAGCAGTTCTTC
cdr3_aa: CASRREGQGYNEQFF

clone_size: few
d_call: NA
j_call: TRBJ2-7
v_call: TRBV5-6
cdr3_nt: TGTGCCAGCAGCATCCTCGACGTAGATAACGAGCAGTACTTC
cdr3_aa: CASSILDVDNEQYF

clone_size: few
d_call: NA
j_call: TRBJ1-2
v_call: TRBV15
cdr3_nt: TGTGCCACCAGCAGGGACCGGGACCGGAGTGGCTACACCTTC
cdr3_aa: CATSRDRDRSGYTF

clone_size: many
d_call: TRBD2
j_call: TRBJ2-1
v_call: TRBV20-1
cdr3_nt: TGCAGTGCTAGAGATGCCGCTAGCGGGAGTGGCAATGAGCAGTTCTTC
cdr3_aa: CSARDAASGSGNEQFF

clone_size: NA
d_call: NA
j_call: TRBJ2-7
v_call: TRBV5-4
cdr3_nt: TGTGCCAGCAGTTCGGACGTGTACAAGCAGTACTTC
cdr3_aa: CASSSDVYKQYF

clone_size: NA
d_call: TRBD1
j_call: TRBJ2-5
v_call: TRBV9
cdr3_nt: TGTGCCAGCAGCGTAGGCCGCGACAGGGGGCCGGAGACCCAGTACTTC
cdr3_aa: CASSVGRDRGPETQYF

clone_size: many
d_call: NA
j_call: TRBJ2-6
v_call: TRBV5-1
cdr3_nt: TGCGCCAGCAGTTTGACAGGAACTTCTGGGGCCAACGTCCTGACTTTC
cdr3_aa: CASSLTGTSGANVLTF